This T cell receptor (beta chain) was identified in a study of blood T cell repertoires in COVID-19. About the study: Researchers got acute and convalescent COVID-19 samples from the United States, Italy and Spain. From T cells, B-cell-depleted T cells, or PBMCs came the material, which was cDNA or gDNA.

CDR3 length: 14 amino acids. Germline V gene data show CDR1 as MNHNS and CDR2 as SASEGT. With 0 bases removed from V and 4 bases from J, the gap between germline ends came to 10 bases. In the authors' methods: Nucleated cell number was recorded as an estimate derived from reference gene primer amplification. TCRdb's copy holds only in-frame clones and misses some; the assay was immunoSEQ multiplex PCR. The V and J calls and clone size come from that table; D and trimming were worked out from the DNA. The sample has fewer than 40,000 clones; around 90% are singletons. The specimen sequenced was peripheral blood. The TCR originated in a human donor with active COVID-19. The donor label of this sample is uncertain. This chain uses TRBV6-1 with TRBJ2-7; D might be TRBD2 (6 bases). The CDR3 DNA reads TGTGCCAGCAGTGAAGCGGGAGGAGAATACGAGCAGTACTTC. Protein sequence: CASSEAGGEYEQYF.